This T cell receptor (beta chain) came from a study of post-analysis software for immune sequencing data. Germline V gene lookup returns CDR1 SEHNR and CDR2 FQNEAQ (reference sequence). V lost 7 bases and J lost 5, with 17 bases in between. The CDR3 runs 14 residues. This clonotype has more than one count but fewer than ten. What it binds is unknown. Unique molecular identifiers had been added to the TCR beta cDNA libraries. In TCRdb, the PCR reads were re-called with MiXCR into one record per CDR3 protein. The data contain around 710,000 distinct CDR3 sequences, about 43% of them singletons. Study results and limitations: About five TRBV segments, including TRBV5-6, TRBV5-1 and TRBV20-1, were more frequent in patients than controls.

The V and J genes are TRBV7-9 and TRBJ1-2; the D gene is possibly TRBD1 (6 bases). The material sequenced was blood. This clonotype was sampled from a girl aged 5-17 years with multiple sclerosis. DNA for the CDR3: TGTGCCAGCACCTTTGGATCAGGACAGTATGGCTACACCTTC. Residues: CASTFGSGQYGYTF.